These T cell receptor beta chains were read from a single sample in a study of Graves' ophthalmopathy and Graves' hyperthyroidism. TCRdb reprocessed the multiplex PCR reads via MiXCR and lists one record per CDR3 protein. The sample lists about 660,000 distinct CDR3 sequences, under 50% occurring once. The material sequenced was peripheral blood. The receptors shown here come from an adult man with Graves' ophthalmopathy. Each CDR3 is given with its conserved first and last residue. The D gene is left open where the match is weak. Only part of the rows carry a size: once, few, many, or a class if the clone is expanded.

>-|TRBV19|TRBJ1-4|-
CASGGTANEKLFF
TGTGCCAGTGGCGGGACGGCGAATGAAAAACTGTTTTTT
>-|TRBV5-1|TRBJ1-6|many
CASSNTVNSPLHF
TGCGCCAGCAGCAATACAGTTAATTCACCCCTCCACTTT
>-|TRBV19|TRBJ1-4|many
CASQGGRVEKLFF
TGTGCCAGCCAAGGGGGAAGGGTTGAAAAACTGTTTTTT
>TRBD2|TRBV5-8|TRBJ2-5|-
CAGRDSGRGSQETQYF
TGTGCCGGCAGGGATAGCGGGAGGGGATCCCAAGAGACCCAGTACTTC
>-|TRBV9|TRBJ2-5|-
CASSQQYGKGETQYF
TGTGCCAGCAGCCAACAGTATGGAAAGGGAGAGACCCAGTACTTC
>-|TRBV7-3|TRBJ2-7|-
CASSLAGDRDEQYF
TGTGCCAGCAGCCTCGCGGGAGACAGGGACGAGCAGTACTTC
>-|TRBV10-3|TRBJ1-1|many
CAIMKGTEAFF
TGTGCCATCATGAAGGGCACTGAAGCTTTCTTT
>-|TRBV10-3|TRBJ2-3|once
CATRRGPSTDTQYF
TGTGCCACGAGGCGGGGGCCTAGCACAGATACGCAGTATTTT
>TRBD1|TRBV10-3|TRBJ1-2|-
CAISESADRGQDGYTF
TGTGCCATCAGTGAGTCAGCGGACAGGGGGCAAGATGGCTACACCTTC
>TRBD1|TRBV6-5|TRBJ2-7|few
CASSGTGWSSYEQYF
TGTGCCAGCAGTGGGACAGGCTGGAGCTCCTACGAGCAGTACTTC
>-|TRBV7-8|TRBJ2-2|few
CASSYQDGQGWTGELFF
TGTGCCAGCAGCTACCAGGACGGGCAGGGATGGACCGGGGAGCTGTTTTTT
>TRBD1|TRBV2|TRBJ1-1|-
CASSTQGMNTEAFF
TGTGCCAGCAGTACACAGGGGATGAACACTGAAGCTTTCTTT
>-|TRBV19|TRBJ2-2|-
CASSMEAGELFF
TGTGCCAGTAGTATGGAAGCAGGGGAGCTGTTTTTT
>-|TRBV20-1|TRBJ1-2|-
CSATRGRVEGYTF
TGCAGTGCTACCCGGGGCAGGGTTGAAGGCTACACCTTC
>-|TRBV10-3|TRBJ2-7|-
CAIGGSGAYEQYF
TGTGCCATCGGCGGCAGTGGGGCCTACGAGCAGTACTTC
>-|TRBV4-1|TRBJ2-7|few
CASSQGGGSYEQYF
TGCGCCAGCAGCCAAGGAGGGGGCTCCTACGAGCAGTACTTC
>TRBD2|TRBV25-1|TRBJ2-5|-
CASISSFGGGPQETQYF
TGTGCCAGCATATCTAGCTTTGGCGGGGGGCCTCAAGAGACCCAGTACTTC
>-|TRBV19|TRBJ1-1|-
CASRLLAEGMNTKAFF
TGTGCCAGTAGACTCTTAGCGGAGGGGATGAACACTAAAGCTTTCTTT
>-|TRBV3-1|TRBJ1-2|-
CASSQAGDGYGYTF
TGTGCCAGCAGCCAAGCCGGGGATGGGTATGGCTACACCTTC
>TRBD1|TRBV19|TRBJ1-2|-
CASGRAGGVSYGYTF
TGTGCCAGTGGTAGGGCAGGGGGGGTTTCCTATGGCTACACCTTC
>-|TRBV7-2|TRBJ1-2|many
CASSLPGVGGYTF
TGTGCCAGCAGCTTACCAGGGGTGGGTGGCTACACCTTC
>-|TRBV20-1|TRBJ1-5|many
CSATGGAKEPQHF
TGCAGTGCTACCGGGGGAGCAAAAGAGCCCCAGCATTTT
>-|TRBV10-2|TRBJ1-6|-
CAGKEEGRLGSPLHF
TGTGCCGGCAAGGAGGAGGGGAGGTTGGGCTCACCCCTCCACTTT
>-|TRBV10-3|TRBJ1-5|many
CAISESDSNQPQHF
TGTGCCATCAGTGAGTCAGACAGCAATCAGCCCCAGCATTTT
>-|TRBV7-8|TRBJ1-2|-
CASSPGPQGGYTF
TGTGCCAGCAGCCCCGGGCCCCAGGGGGGCTACACCTTC
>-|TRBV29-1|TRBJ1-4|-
CSVVGQGGEKLFF
TGCAGCGTTGTAGGGCAGGGCGGTGAAAAACTGTTTTTT
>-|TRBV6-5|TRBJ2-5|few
CASIRDGGGGSQYF
TGTGCCAGCATCCGAGACGGGGGTGGTGGTTCCCAGTACTTC
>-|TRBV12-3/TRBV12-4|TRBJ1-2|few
CASSLETDATYGYTF
TGTGCCAGCAGTTTAGAGACAGATGCTACCTATGGCTACACCTTC
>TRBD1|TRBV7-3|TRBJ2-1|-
CASSAGTARDEQFF
TGTGCCAGCAGTGCCGGGACAGCGAGGGATGAGCAGTTCTTC
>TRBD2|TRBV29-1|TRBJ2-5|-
CSVRAGGDETQYF
TGCAGCGTTCGGGCGGGAGGGGACGAGACCCAGTACTTC
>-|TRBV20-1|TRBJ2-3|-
CSAPSQAGTDTQYF
TGCAGTGCCCCATCACAAGCTGGCACAGATACGCAGTATTTT
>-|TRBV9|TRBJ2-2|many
CASSYRANTGELFF
TGTGCCAGCAGCTACCGGGCCAACACCGGGGAGCTGTTTTTT
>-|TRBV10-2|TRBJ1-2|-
CASSDGAGYTF
TGCGCCAGCAGTGATGGGGCTGGCTACACCTTC
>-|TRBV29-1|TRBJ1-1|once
CSVSYRATEAFF
TGCAGCGTTAGCTACAGGGCCACTGAAGCTTTCTTT
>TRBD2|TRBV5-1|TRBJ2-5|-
CASSLGVLAGVTETQYF
TGCGCCAGCAGCTTGGGAGTTCTAGCGGGGGTGACAGAGACCCAGTACTTC
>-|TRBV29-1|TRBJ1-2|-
CSVVGGDGYTF
TGCAGCGTTGTTGGCGGAGATGGCTACACCTTC
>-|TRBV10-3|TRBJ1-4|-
CAISEETGEKLFF
TGTGCCATCAGTGAAGAAACAGGGGAAAAACTGTTTTTT
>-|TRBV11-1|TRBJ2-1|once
CASSSTSGEQEQFF
TGTGCCAGCAGCTCGACCTCGGGAGAACAAGAGCAGTTCTTC
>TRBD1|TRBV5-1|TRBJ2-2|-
CASSLAKPGGVGELFF
TGCGCCAGCAGCTTGGCCAAACCAGGGGGCGTAGGGGAGCTGTTTTTT
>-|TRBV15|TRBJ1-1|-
CATSRDRGTTEAFF
TGTGCCACCAGCAGAGATAGAGGGACCACTGAAGCTTTCTTT
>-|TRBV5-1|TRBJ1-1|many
CASSLAGRDTEAFF
TGTGCCAGCAGCTTAGCAGGACGGGACACTGAAGCTTTCTTT
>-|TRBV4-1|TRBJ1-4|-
CASSQDGRNGGEKLFF
TGCGCCAGCAGCCAAGATGGTAGGAACGGAGGGGAAAAACTGTTTTTT
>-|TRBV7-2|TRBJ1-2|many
CASSDDSGAYGYTF
TGTGCCAGCAGTGACGACAGTGGGGCGTATGGCTACACCTTC
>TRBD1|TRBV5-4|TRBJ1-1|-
CASSRNRGRVNTEAFF
TGTGCCAGCAGCAGAAACAGGGGGCGGGTGAACACTGAAGCTTTCTTT
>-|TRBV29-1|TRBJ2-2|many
CSVEDVRERGNTGELFF
TGCAGCGTTGAAGATGTCAGGGAGAGGGGTAACACCGGGGAGCTGTTTTTT
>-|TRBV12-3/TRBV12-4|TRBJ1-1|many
CASSSSDRNTEAFF
TGTGCCAGCAGTTCGTCGGACAGGAACACTGAAGCTTTCTTT
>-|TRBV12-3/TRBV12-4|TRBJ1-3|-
CASSPLGGLNSGNTIYF
TGTGCCAGCTCACCACTTGGGGGGCTCAACTCTGGAAACACCATATATTTT
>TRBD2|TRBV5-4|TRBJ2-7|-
CASSLEIAGDYEQYF
TGTGCCAGCAGCTTGGAGATAGCGGGGGACTACGAGCAGTACTTC
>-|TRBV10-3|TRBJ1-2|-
CAISEGRGYTF
TGTGCCATCAGTGAGGGGCGGGGCTACACCTTC
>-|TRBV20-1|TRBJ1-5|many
CSARGGDNQPQHF
TGCAGTGCTCGGGGGGGGGATAATCAGCCCCAGCATTTT
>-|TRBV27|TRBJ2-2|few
CASSTALTGELFF
TGTGCCAGCAGTACAGCACTAACCGGGGAGCTGTTTTTT
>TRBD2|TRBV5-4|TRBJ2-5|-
CAWSGIAGEETQYF
TGTGCCTGGAGTGGGATAGCGGGGGAAGAGACCCAGTACTTC
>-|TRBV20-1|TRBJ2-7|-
CSTRDSMGGGEQYF
TGCAGTACTAGAGATTCAATGGGAGGAGGCGAGCAGTACTTC
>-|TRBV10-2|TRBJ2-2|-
CASSESGLAGELFF
TGCGCCAGCAGTGAGTCTGGGCTTGCCGGGGAGCTGTTTTTT
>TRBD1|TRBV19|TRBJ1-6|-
CASSIGDRGYSPLHF
TGTGCCAGTAGTATAGGGGACAGGGGTTATTCACCCCTCCACTTT
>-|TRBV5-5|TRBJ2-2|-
CASSLAPGIGTGELFF
TGTGCCAGCAGCTTGGCCCCAGGTATTGGTACCGGGGAGCTGTTTTTT